The next 28 T cell receptor beta chains were all read from a single sample in a study of shared clonotypes between healthy human individuals. Profiling relied on immunoSEQ multiplex PCR, and the TCRdb table lists in-frame clones only, not all of them. The table has about 2.2 million clones, roughly 91% seen once. CD45RO-negative cells were positively selected for CCR7, leaving out terminally differentiated effector memory CD45RA+ cells. The sequenced material came from naive CD8+ T cells from PBMCs. Receptors were obtained from a man aged 18 to 29 in good health. Some clones in this sample may be carry-over from other donors' samples.

The chain joins TRBV27 to TRBJ1-5, with a weak D call TRBD1 (5 bases). CDR1 is MNHEY, CDR2 SMNVEV, per germline (reference sequence). V lost 5 bases and J 4 bases, leaving 12 bases between the germline ends. This CDR3 is 14 amino acids long. The CDR3 DNA sequence: TGTGCCAGCAGTCCGACAGAAGTAAATCAGCCCCAGCATTTT. Translated, it gives CASSPTEVNQPQHF.

This chain joins TRBV28 and TRBJ2-7; tentatively, D is TRBD1 (5 bases). This CDR3 has 16 amino acids. Trimming took off 5 bases at V and 2 bases at J, with 19 bases between the two ends. Germline V gives CDR1 MDHEN, CDR2 SYDVKM. CDR3 nucleotide sequence: TGTGCCAGCAGTAATACAGCAGGGCTTACCCCCTACGAGCAGTACTTC. Translation: CASSNTAGLTPYEQYF.

This chain links TRBV18 with TRBJ2-7, with TRBD1 matching 9 bases. The length of the CDR3 is 15 residues. In germline, CDR1 is KGHSH, CDR2 LQKENI. V trimming: 5 bases; J trimming: 7 bases; junction bases outside the gene matches: 12. CDR3 nucleotide sequence: TGTGCCAGCTCATCCCCGGGACAGGGCTCGGGGGAGCAGTACTTC. Translated, it gives CASSSPGQGSGEQYF.

The chain has TRBV6-6 and TRBJ1-1; D unresolved. Germline V lookup: CDR1 MNHNY, CDR2 SVGAGI (reference sequence). The CDR3 is 12 residues long. The V end was cut by 6 bases, the J end by 0 bases, with 5 bases between. The CDR3 region has the DNA TGTGCCAGCAGCAGGATGAACACTGAAGCTTTCTTT. Amino acids: CASSRMNTEAFF.

In this sample, this clone turned up once. Different DNA sequences within this sample yield the same CDR3. This rearrangement joins TRBV7-6 to TRBJ2-3; no clear D. Trimming removed 4 bases from V and 1 base from J, with 3 bases in between. The CDR3 loop spans 12 amino acids. Germline values: CDR1 SGHVS, CDR2 FNYEAQ. The CDR3 region has the DNA TGTGCCAGCAGCTCGGGCACAGATACGCAGTATTTT. Encoded protein: CASSSGTDTQYF.

The genes are TRBV5-4 and TRBJ2-7; tentatively, D is TRBD1 (5 bases). V lost 4 bases, J lost 2 bases, and 10 bases lay in between. Germline V lookup: CDR1 SGHNT, CDR2 YYREEE (reference sequence). The CDR3 extends over 13 amino acids. CDR3 in amino acids: CASSPKGTYEQYF. CDR3 bases: TGTGCCAGCAGCCCTAAGGGGACCTACGAGCAGTACTTC.

Comments on this clone: Different DNA sequences within this sample yield the same CDR3. The chain has TRBV4-3 and TRBJ2-7; D ambiguous. The CDR3 length is 13 residues. Trimming removed 1 base from V and 1 base from J, with 5 bases in between. Germline V lookup: CDR1 LGHNA, CDR2 YSLEER. This CDR3 reads CASSQGTSYEQYF. In DNA form, the CDR3 reads TGCGCCAGCAGCCAAGGGACGTCCTACGAGCAGTACTTC.

The chain employs TRBV4-2 and TRBJ2-4; 8 bases line up with TRBD1. The germline gives CDR1 LGHNA, CDR2 YNFKEQ. This CDR3 has 16 residues. V was pared by 6 bases and J by 0 bases, with 7 bases of the junction left unmatched. The CDR3 DNA reads as TGTGCCAGCAGTCCAGGACAGGGTCTAGCCAAAAACATTCAGTACTTC. Residues: CASSPGQGLAKNIQYF.

The chain couples TRBV5-6 to TRBJ2-1; weak D call: TRBD1 (6 bases). The CDR3 is 15 residues long. Trimming shortened V by 0 bases and J by 7 bases, and 14 bases separated the two germline ends. The germline CDR1 and CDR2 sequences are SGHDT and YYEEEE. In DNA form, the CDR3 reads TGTGCCAGCAGCTTGGGGCCGGGCCAGGGGAATGAGCAGTTCTTC. Amino acids: CASSLGPGQGNEQFF. Full variable domain (missing parts from reference TRBV5-6 and TRBJ2-1): DAGVTQSPTHLIKTRGQQVTLRCSPKSGHDTVSWYQQALGQGPQFIFQYYEEEERQRGNFPDRFSGHQFPNYSSELNVNALLLGDSALYLCASSLGPGQGNEQFFGPGTRLTVL.

In this sample, this clone turned up once. This chain links TRBV18 with TRBJ2-3, with D perhaps matching TRBD1 or TRBD2 (5 bases each). Trimming pared 6 bases from V and 2 bases from J, leaving 24 bases between. Germline values: CDR1 KGHSH, CDR2 LQKENI. This CDR3 has 18 amino acids. CDR3 in amino acids: CASSLIGDHNPNTDTQYF. In DNA, the CDR3 is TGTGCCAGCTCGCTAATAGGGGACCATAACCCCAACACAGATACGCAGTATTTT.

As concerns this clone: Distinct nucleotide sequences in the sample also encode this CDR3. The CDR3 DNA follows: TGCGCCAGCAGCTTGGCCTCAGGTCGGATCTACGAGCAGTACTTC. Translating it yields CASSLASGRIYEQYF. The V and J genes are TRBV5-1 and TRBJ2-7; D unclear. The CDR3 extends over 15 amino acids. Trimming removed 0 bases from V and 3 bases from J, with 13 bases in between. CDR1 SGHRS and CDR2 YFSETQ come from the germline V gene.

This clone was picked up a small number of times. V usage is TRBV9 and J usage is TRBJ1-1; D call uncertain. Germline-derived CDR1 and CDR2 are SGDLS and YYNGEE. V was cut by 0 bases and J by 5 bases, with 11 bases left in between. The CDR3 covers 14 residues. CDR3 nucleotide sequence: TGTGCCAGCAGCGTAGTGCCGGGAAAAACTGAAGCTTTCTTT. Protein: CASSVVPGKTEAFF.

V usage is TRBV19 and J usage is TRBJ2-7, with D perhaps matching TRBD2 (7 bases). The CDR3 totals 17 residues. V lost 6 bases to trimming and J lost 3 bases, with 24 bases between them. CDR1 and CDR2 from the germline V gene are LNHDA and SQIVND (reference sequence). The CDR3 protein is CASSPSGGRREIYEQYF. The CDR3 DNA reads as TGTGCCAGTAGCCCCTCGGGGGGCCGGCGGGAGATCTACGAGCAGTACTTC.

The chain is built from TRBV7-9 and TRBJ2-7; maybe TRBD2 (5 bases). The germline V and J ends were trimmed by 5 bases and 5 bases, with 19 bases remaining between them. Germline V gene data show CDR1 as SEHNR and CDR2 as FQNEAQ (reference sequence). This CDR3 comprises 15 residues. CDR3 nucleotides: TGTGCCAGCAGCCCGCCTGTAGCGCGAGGGAACGAGCAGTACTTC. Protein: CASSPPVARGNEQYF. The variable domain in full, completed from reference TRBV7-9 and TRBJ2-7, reads DTGVSQNPRHKITKRGQNVTFRCDPISEHNRLYWYRQTLGQGPEFLTYFQNEAQLEKSRLLSDRFSAERPKGSFSTLEIQRTEQGDSAMYLCASSPPVARGNEQYFGPGTRLTVT.

This chain uses TRBV7-9 with TRBJ2-3, with a tentative D call TRBD1 (6 bases). Trimming took 6 bases from V and 4 from J, leaving 14 bases between them. The germline V gene encodes CDR1 SEHNR and CDR2 FQNEAQ (reference sequence). This CDR3 is 14 amino acids long. CDR3 loop: CASRHTGLADTQYF. CDR3 nucleotide sequence: TGTGCCAGCAGGCATACAGGGTTAGCAGATACGCAGTATTTT. Combining the CDR3 with reference TRBV7-9 and TRBJ2-3 gives the whole variable domain DTGVSQNPRHKITKRGQNVTFRCDPISEHNRLYWYRQTLGQGPEFLTYFQNEAQLEKSRLLSDRFSAERPKGSFSTLEIQRTEQGDSAMYLCASRHTGLADTQYFGPGTRLTVL.

V and J are TRBV9 and TRBJ1-2; the D gene is possibly TRBD1 (5 bases). Trimming took off 3 bases at V and 2 bases at J, with 14 bases between the two ends. This CDR3 is built from 15 residues. The germline gives CDR1 SGDLS, CDR2 YYNGEE. CDR3 amino acids: CASSAAGVGNYGYTF. The CDR3 DNA reads TGTGCCAGCAGCGCGGCGGGGGTTGGGAACTATGGCTACACCTTC.

The chain recombines TRBV5-4 with TRBJ2-1; TRBD2 matches at 11 bases. This CDR3 comprises 15 residues. V trimming: 3 bases; J trimming: 8 bases; junction bases outside the gene matches: 7. The V gene's germline CDR1 is SGHNT and CDR2 YYREEE (reference sequence). The CDR3: CASSSRGLAGDEQFF. In nucleotides, the CDR3 is TGTGCCAGCAGCTCCCGAGGACTAGCGGGTGATGAGCAGTTCTTC.

This chain connects TRBV27 to TRBJ2-3, with D possibly being TRBD2 (5 bases). The germline V gene has CDR1 MNHEY and CDR2 SMNVEV (reference sequence). V was trimmed by 1 base and J by 4 bases, leaving 12 bases between them. The CDR3 totals 15 residues. The CDR3 DNA reads as TGTGCCAGCAGTTTATTTGTGGGAGCGGCAGATACGCAGTATTTT. Amino acids: CASSLFVGAADTQYF.

Only one count was recorded for this clone. The V call is TRBV5-1, the J call TRBJ2-7, with 7 bases fitting TRBD1. Per the germline V gene, CDR1 is SGHRS and CDR2 is YFSETQ. There are 17 residues in the CDR3. V trimming: 0 bases; J trimming: 2 bases; junction bases outside the gene matches: 11. CDR3 in DNA: TGCGCCAGCAGCTTGGGACTTACAGGGGCCAATACCTACGAGCAGTACTTC. This translates into CASSLGLTGANTYEQYF.

The rearrangement links TRBV19 to TRBJ1-5; D is unresolved. This CDR3 contains 15 residues. The germline CDR1 and CDR2 sequences are LNHDA and SQIVND (reference sequence). The V end lost 3 bases, the J end lost 1 base, and 10 bases lay between the germline ends. The CDR3 region is CASSILGMSNQPQHF. The CDR3 DNA reads as TGTGCCAGTAGTATTTTGGGGATGAGCAATCAGCCCCAGCATTTT.

The chain uses TRBV5-4 and TRBJ2-7; 9 bases are a match to TRBD1. The ends lost 3 bases at V and 4 bases at J; junction bases unmatched: 11. Germline-derived CDR1 and CDR2 are SGHNT and YYREEE (reference sequence). The CDR3 loop spans 16 amino acids. The chain's CDR3 is CASSSRGTGFKYEQYF. The CDR3 DNA sequence: TGTGCCAGCAGCTCACGTGGGACAGGGTTTAAGTACGAGCAGTACTTC.

The chain joins TRBV6-5 to TRBJ1-5, with unresolved D. Germline lookup yields CDR1 MNHEY and CDR2 SVGAGI. There are 15 residues in the CDR3. V was cut by 2 bases and J by 0 bases, with 8 bases left in between. The CDR3 nucleotides are TGTGCCAGCAGTTACGGGTGGAATAGCAATCAGCCCCAGCATTTT. Translated, it gives CASSYGWNSNQPQHF.

The DNA of the CDR3 is TGTGCCAGCAGAAATGACAGCACTTATGGCTACACCTTC. Amino acid sequence: CASRNDSTYGYTF. V usage is TRBV6-5 and J usage is TRBJ1-2; TRBD1 might be the D (5 bases). Germline V CDR1 and CDR2: MNHEY, SVGAGI. V was shortened by 6 bases and J by 5 bases, with 13 bases between the two germline ends. The CDR3 consists of 13 residues.

The chain couples TRBV28 to TRBJ1-4; D not resolved. The CDR3 loop spans 12 amino acids. Trimming shortened V by 6 bases and J by 8 bases, and 10 bases separated the two germline ends. Germline assignment: CDR1 MDHEN and CDR2 SYDVKM. The DNA for the CDR3 is TGTGCCAGCAGATACAATTGGGAAAAACTGTTTTTT. Amino acid sequence: CASRYNWEKLFF.

The chain recombines TRBV28 with TRBJ2-1, with D unresolved. The CDR3 loop spans 10 amino acids. Germline V gives CDR1 MDHEN, CDR2 SYDVKM. The germline V and J ends were trimmed by 6 bases and 15 bases, with 12 bases remaining between them. In DNA, the CDR3 is TGTGCCAGCAGGCGAAACTCCATGTTCTTC. Encoded protein: CASRRNSMFF.

V is TRBV7-3 and J is TRBJ2-1, with 8 positions matching TRBD1. This CDR3 region has 15 residues. Germline CDR1 reads SGHTA; CDR2 reads FQGTGA. With V trimmed by 6 bases and J by 5 bases, 9 bases remained unmatched. The CDR3 bases are TGTGCCAGCAGTTCCAGGACAGGGCCCAACAATGAGCAGTTCTTC. It specifies CASSSRTGPNNEQFF. Full variable domain (outside the CDR3, taken from reference TRBV7-3 and TRBJ2-1): GAGVSQTPSNKVTEKGKYVELRCDPISGHTALYWYRQSLGQGPEFLIYFQGTGAADDSGLPNDRFFAVRPEGSVSTLKIQRTERGDSAVYLCASSSRTGPNNEQFFGPGTRLTVL.

The chain carries TRBV7-9 and TRBJ2-5; 9 bases are a match to TRBD2. CDR3 length equals 16 residues. Germline CDR1 reads SEHNR; CDR2 reads FQNEAQ (reference sequence). The V segment lost 5 bases and the J segment 4 bases; nucleotides outside the gene matches: 11. CDR3 nucleotides: TGTGCCAGCAGCCCTCCCCCAGCGGGAGGTTTAGAGACCCAGTACTTC. Translation gives CASSPPPAGGLETQYF.

The chain is built from TRBV11-3 and TRBJ2-2, with D perhaps being TRBD1 or TRBD2 (5 bases each). Trimming removed 4 bases from V and 3 bases from J, with 24 bases in between. In germline, CDR1 is SGHNT, CDR2 YENEEA. The length of the CDR3 is 19 residues. CDR3 region: CASSSTRTGTLADTGELFF. In DNA, the CDR3 is TGTGCCAGCAGCTCCACACGAACCGGGACCCTGGCGGACACCGGGGAGCTGTTTTTT.